A single T cell receptor beta chain is shown here with its context. This clonotype was recorded many times. Its cognate antigen has yet to be identified. Base qualities are not provided; no much larger clone lies one nucleotide away. A patient counted as having stable Graves' hyperthyroidism if no progression to ophthalmopathy occurred over 18 months of follow-up. Hyperthyroidism patients were newly diagnosed, had a disease duration of under 2 months, and were aged 18 to 65 years. Any patient with an uncontrolled infection, another autoimmune disease, pregnancy or lactation was excluded. Clinical symptoms, serum thyroxine and TRAb, thyroid ultrasound, and orbital computed tomography formed the basis for the diagnoses. PBMCs were separated from over 9 ml of fresh peripheral blood using Ficoll-Paque density gradient centrifugation. Total RNA was extracted using Trizol reagent, and RNA quality was assessed on an Agilent 2100 Bioanalyzer.

The sample is drawn from a study of T cells in Graves' hyperthyroidism and ophthalmopathy (dated by TCRdb to the late 2010s). As for the study more broadly: Peripheral blood samples were taken at the time of initial diagnosis, prior to any treatment. TCR V-J signatures able to tell the groups apart were searched for in a discovery cohort of 90 to 100 patients, of whom more than 40 had Graves' ophthalmopathy and about 60 had stable Graves' hyperthyroidism. Whether ophthalmopathy could be predicted prospectively was tested in an independent validation cohort made up of under 20 hyperthyroidism patients plus 17 patients who later progressed to ophthalmopathy. The approximately 100 discovery patients were divided at random into training and test sets in a 7:3 ratio. Thyroid tissue and blood T-cell repertoires from several Graves' hyperthyroidism patients were also compared in the study. After sampling, hyperthyroidism patients received methimazole starting at 30 mg daily, and ophthalmopathy patients received high-dose intravenous methylprednisolone. According to the paper, TCR Vbeta CDR3 sequencing was carried out on around 140 peripheral blood samples, which came from under 50 ophthalmopathy, 75 to 80 hyperthyroidism and about 17 progressor patients. The full study reports these points: No statistical method was used to fix the sample size in advance, and group allocation was not hidden from the investigators. Ophthalmopathy was separated from stable hyperthyroidism by a 13 V-J signature model, with approximately 85% sensitivity and about 84% specificity obtained in cross-validation and 80%/75% obtained in testing. Most expanded thyroid clonotypes (frequency above 0.001) were also found in blood, which suggests that blood repertoires may mirror thyroid immune responses. In validation, progression to ophthalmopathy was predicted by the model with roughly 71% sensitivity and roughly 76% specificity, a median of 6.5 months before onset.

The TCR beta CDR3 regions were amplified from RNA transcripts. A first-round RT-PCR of the TCR CDR3 used the HTBI primer set with the Qiagen OneStep RT-PCR kit. Libraries were constructed in a second round of multiplex PCR, after which size selection and purification were performed. Sequencing of the libraries was done on an Illumina HiSeq2000 using paired-end 100 bp reads. Per the original workflow: SOAPnuke was used to process the raw data, with reads discarded if the reads contained adapters or uncalled bases, had a mean Phred below 15, or lacked an exact constant-primer or identifier match. COPE v1.2.5 was used to merge the high-quality paired reads, and each unique nucleotide sequence was defined as a clonotype. Clonotypes were aligned to IMGT TRBV, TRBD and TRBJ reference segments using MiTCR v1.1. Analysis was restricted to V-J combinations with a frequency above 0.0001, which covered about 99% of repertoires. The TCS score was defined as the ratio of F50 (clonal expansion) to E x V (chaos), calculated using BLOSUM62-based TCRdist between CDR3 peptides within each V-J. Welch's t-statistics and random forest reduced fewer than 600 V-J features to under 15, which were used in a naive Bayes classifier (R e1071). Through fastp at Q25 and MiXCR, TCRdb rebuilt clones from the public reads, retaining in-frame beta chains. Every CDR3 protein is listed once, alongside the most common genes and DNA of its rows. The V and J calls were determined by TCRdb, not by the authors. The sample profile shows about 290,000 distinct CDR3 sequences; 15% to 20% of them were found once. The ten largest clones capture roughly a third of the sample.

The sequenced sample consisted of blood. The clonotype comes from a man between 25 and 39 years old with Graves' hyperthyroidism.

For the CDR3, the sequence is CASSTETGGGTGELFF. Here is the DNA: TGTGCCAGCAGCACCGAAACAGGCGGCGGAACCGGGGAGCTGTTTTTT. The rearranged chain carries TRBV2 and TRBJ2-2; 5 matching bases give a weak D call of TRBD1. Relative to germline, V is 6 bases shorter and J is 5 bases shorter, with 19 bases between their ends. CDR1 SNHLY and CDR2 FYNNEI were looked up in the germline V gene. Including cysteine and phenylalanine, the CDR3 has 16 amino acids. Only CDR3 DNA is held: 48 bases, read in frame from base 1.